This T cell receptor (beta chain) comes out of a study of control samples from healthy donors and cancer patients. The germline V and J ends were trimmed by 5 bases and 2 bases, with 10 bases remaining between them. The germline V gene encodes CDR1 SQVTM and CDR2 ANQGSEA. This CDR3 spans 12 amino acids. Assay: immunoSEQ multiplex PCR; the TCRdb copy retains only in-frame clones and omits some. The sample comprises about 120,000 clones, around nine tenths of which are singletons, and roughly an eighth rests with the top ten. The V call is TRBV29-1, the J call TRBJ2-7, with D possibly TRBD1 on 5 matching bases. The sequence was obtained from a man under 40 in good health. The sequenced material came from blood. In nucleotides, the CDR3 is TGCAGCGTTTCTTTGACAGCCTACGAGCAGTACTTC. Translated: CSVSLTAYEQYF.